This T cell receptor beta chain was documented in a study of cytomegalovirus exposure and HLA in healthy donors. A word on this clone: No antigen is known for it.

Study-level findings and limits: The productive fraction for most TCR beta V segments was about 87% or about 30% in an earlier analysis. Researchers catalogued around 150 TCR beta chains as cytomegalovirus-associated.

The germline CDR1 and CDR2 sequences are SGHRS and YFSETQ. The CDR3 totals 14 residues. V was clipped by 2 bases and J by 8 bases, with 14 bases between them. PCR was performed using 60 Vbeta and 13 Jbeta primers. Repertoires were generated with immunoSEQ multiplex PCR, while TCRdb's copy carries only in-frame clones and drops some. Of around 170,000 clones in the sample, around 77% are singletons; the top ten hold around 2.5%. This TCR came from a man aged 55 to 69 in good health and CMV-seronegative. The chain carries TRBV5-1 and TRBJ2-1, with TRBD2 as a possible D gene (5 bases). Material for sequencing was PBMCs. CDR3 DNA sequence: TGCGCCAGCAGCTTAGCGGCCCCTTGGGATGAGCAGTTCTTC. Protein product: CASSLAAPWDEQFF.